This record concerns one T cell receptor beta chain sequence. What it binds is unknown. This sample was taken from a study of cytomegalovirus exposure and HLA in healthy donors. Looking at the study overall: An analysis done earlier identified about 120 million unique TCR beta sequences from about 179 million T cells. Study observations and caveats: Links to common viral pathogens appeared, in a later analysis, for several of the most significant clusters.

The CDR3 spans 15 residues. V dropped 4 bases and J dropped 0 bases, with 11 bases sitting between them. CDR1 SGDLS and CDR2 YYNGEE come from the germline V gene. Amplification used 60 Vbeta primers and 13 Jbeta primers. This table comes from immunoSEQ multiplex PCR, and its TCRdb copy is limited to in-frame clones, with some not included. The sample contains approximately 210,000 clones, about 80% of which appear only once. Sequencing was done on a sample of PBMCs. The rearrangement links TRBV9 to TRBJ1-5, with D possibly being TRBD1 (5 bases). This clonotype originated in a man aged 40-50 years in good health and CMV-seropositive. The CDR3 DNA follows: TGTGCCAGCAGCTCCCAAGGGGTTAGCAATCAGCCCCAGCATTTT. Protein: CASSSQGVSNQPQHF.